This note documents a single TCR beta chain sequence. Its matching antigen is unknown. This sample was taken from a study of CXCR3-negative and CXCR3-positive naive CD8 T cells. Findings and limits, study-wide: The study found more hydrophobic TRB CDR3s in CXCR3-positive naive cells than in CXCR3-negative naive cells.

cDNA libraries for TRB were generated by 5' RACE incorporating UMI labels. TCRdb reprocessed the 5' RACE reads and reports one entry per CDR3 protein, with no DNA. This sample's clone table lists about 60,000 distinct CDR3 sequences. The CDR3 covers 14 residues. Germline CDR1 is SGHNT and CDR2 is YYREEE (reference sequence). The receptor was isolated from a human donor in good health. Some clones in this sample may be carry-over from other donors' samples. V gene TRBV5-4 combines with J gene TRBJ2-7; TCRdb lists TRBD1, though no DNA is available to test this call. Sequenced sample: naive CXCR3+ CD8+ T cells from blood. Subset in this sample: CD45RO-CCR7+CD27+CD95- naive CD8+ T cells expressing CXCR3 (TNR3+). The CDR3 loop is CAISSRDGPYEQYF.